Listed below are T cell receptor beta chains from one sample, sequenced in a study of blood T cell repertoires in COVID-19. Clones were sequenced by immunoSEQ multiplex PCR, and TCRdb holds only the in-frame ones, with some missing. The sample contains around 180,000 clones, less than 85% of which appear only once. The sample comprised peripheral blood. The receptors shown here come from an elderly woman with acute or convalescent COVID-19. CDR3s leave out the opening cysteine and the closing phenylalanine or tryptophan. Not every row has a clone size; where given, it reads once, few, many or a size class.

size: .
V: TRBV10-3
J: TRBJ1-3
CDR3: AISEPLGRTTTYSGNTIY

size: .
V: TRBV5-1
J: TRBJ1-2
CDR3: ASSLGGSPPSGYT

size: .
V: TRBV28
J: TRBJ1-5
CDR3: ATSLGGNNQPQH

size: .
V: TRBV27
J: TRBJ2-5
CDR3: ASKLAGGETQY

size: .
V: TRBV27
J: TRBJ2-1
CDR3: ASLLTGLPTNEQF

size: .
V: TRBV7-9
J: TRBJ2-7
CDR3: ASSMPPSIYEQY

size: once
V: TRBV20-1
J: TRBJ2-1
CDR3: SASPSLYPRDNEQF

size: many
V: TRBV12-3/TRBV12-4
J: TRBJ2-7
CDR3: ASSWLDEQY

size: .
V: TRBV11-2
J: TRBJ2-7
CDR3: ASSSTSGRFEQY

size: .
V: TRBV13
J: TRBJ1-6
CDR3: ASRPTRRTANSPLH

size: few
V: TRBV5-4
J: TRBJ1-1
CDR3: ASSLRQTEAF

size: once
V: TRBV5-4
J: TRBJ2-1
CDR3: ASQGGQIPRSEQF

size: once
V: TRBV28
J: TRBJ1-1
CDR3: ASSLKRAYAF

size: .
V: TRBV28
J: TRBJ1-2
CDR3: ASSPSDRAYGYT

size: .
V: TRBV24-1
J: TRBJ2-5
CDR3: ATSLGETQY

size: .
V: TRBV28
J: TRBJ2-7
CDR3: ASSSTGTSYEQY

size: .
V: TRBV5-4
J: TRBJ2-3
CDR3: ASSTGLRLAATGPQY

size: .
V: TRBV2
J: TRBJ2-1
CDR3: ASLPGGSYNEQF

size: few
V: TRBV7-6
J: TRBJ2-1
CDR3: ASSLRGLAGVDEQF

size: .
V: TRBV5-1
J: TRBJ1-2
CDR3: ASSLQGENYGYT

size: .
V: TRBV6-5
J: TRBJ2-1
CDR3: ASRKRTGGSDEQF

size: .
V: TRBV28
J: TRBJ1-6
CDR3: ASSLGTGDQDSPLH

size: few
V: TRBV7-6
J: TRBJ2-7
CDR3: ASSLATPTSGTKNEQY

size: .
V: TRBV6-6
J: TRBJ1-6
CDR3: ASSRDRGLSPLH

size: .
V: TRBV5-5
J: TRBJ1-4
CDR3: ASSPGSSGNKKLF

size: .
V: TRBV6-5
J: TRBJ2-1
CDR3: ASSLASGSSIEQF

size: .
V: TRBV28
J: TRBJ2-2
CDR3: ASTTASGPTGELF

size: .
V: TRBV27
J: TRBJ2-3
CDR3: ASYSFIRSRDRGIDTQY

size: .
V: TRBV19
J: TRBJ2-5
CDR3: ASSSSGGLGETQY